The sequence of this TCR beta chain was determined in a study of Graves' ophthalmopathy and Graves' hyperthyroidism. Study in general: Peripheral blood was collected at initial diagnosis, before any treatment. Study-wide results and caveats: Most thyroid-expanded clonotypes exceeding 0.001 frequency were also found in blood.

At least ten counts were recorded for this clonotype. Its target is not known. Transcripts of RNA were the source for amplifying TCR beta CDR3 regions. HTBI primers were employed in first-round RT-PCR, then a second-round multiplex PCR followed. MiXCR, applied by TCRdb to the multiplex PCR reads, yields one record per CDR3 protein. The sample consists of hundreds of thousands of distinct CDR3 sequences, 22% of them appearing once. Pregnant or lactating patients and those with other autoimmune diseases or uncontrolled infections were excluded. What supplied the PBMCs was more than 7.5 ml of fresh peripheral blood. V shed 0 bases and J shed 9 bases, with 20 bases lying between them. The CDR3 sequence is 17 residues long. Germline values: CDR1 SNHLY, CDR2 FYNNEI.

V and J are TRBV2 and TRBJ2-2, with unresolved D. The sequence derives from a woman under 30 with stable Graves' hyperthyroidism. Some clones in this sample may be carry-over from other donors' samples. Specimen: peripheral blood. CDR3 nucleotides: TGTGCCAGCAGTGAAGCGCCCCCTGTACAGCTCCTGCGGGAGCTGTTTTTT. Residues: CASSEAPPVQLLRELFF.